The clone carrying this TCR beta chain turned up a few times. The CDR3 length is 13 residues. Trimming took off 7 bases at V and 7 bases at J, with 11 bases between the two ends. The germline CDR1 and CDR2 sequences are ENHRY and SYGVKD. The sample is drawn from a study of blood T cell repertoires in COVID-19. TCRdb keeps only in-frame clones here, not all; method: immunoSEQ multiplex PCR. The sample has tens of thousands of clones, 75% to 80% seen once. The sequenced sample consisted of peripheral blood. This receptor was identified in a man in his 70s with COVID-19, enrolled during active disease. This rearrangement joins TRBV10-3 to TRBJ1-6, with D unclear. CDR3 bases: TGTGCCATCACCCCGGGTAACAATTCACCCCTCCACTTT. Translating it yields CAITPGNNSPLHF.